What follows is one TCR beta chain and its context. What it binds is not known. This entry belongs to a study of T cell responses to AZD1222 COVID-19 vaccine. Some clones are missing from TCRdb's copy, which holds only in-frame ones; the method was immunoSEQ multiplex PCR. The sample lists around 140,000 clones; about 90% were seen once. CDR1 is SNHLY and CDR2 is FYNNEI in the germline V gene. V lost 6 bases, J lost 6 bases, and 6 bases stayed unmatched. The CDR3 length is 14 residues. Study observations and caveats: Clonal diversity was possibly underestimated, and white British individuals and females predominated among donors. Epitopes outside B.1.351 and B.1.1.7 mutated regions reportedly drew nearly half of spike TCRs.

The chain combines TRBV2 with TRBJ2-1; TRBD1 matches 9 bases. Sequenced material: peripheral blood, taken 28 days after the second dose of the MenACWY control vaccine. The receptor's source is an adult who received the MenACWY meningococcal vaccine as a control. The CDR3 here is CASSRDRASNEQFF. The CDR3, as DNA: TGTGCCAGCAGCCGGGACAGGGCGTCCAATGAGCAGTTCTTC. The full variable domain, completed using reference TRBV2 and TRBJ2-1, is EPEVTQTPSHQVTQMGQEVILRCVPISNHLYFYWYRQILGQKVEFLVSFYNNEISEKSEIFDDQFSVERPDGSNFTLKIRSTKLEDSAMYFCASSRDRASNEQFFGPGTRLTVL.